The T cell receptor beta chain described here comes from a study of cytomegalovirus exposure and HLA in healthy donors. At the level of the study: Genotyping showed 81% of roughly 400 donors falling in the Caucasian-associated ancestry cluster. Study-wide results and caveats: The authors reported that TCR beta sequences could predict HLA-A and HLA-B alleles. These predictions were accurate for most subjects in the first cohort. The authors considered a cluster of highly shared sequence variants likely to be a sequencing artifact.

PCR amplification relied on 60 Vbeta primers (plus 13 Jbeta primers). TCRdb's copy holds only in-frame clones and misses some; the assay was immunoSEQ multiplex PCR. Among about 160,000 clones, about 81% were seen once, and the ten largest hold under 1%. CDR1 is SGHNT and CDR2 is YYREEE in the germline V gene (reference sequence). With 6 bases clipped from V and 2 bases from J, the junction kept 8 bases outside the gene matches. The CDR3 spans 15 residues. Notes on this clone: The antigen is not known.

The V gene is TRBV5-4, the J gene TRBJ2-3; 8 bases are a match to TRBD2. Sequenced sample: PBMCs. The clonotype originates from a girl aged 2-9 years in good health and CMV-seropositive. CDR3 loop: CASTAGGSYTDTQYF. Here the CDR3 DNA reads TGTGCCAGCACCGCGGGGGGAAGCTACACAGATACGCAGTATTTT.